The rows below give T cell receptor beta chains drawn from one sample of a study of T cell responses to AZD1222 COVID-19 vaccine. Profiling relied on immunoSEQ multiplex PCR, and the TCRdb table lists in-frame clones only, not all of them. The sample has some 150,000 clones, roughly 89% seen once. The material sequenced was peripheral blood, taken on day 0 of AZD1222 vaccination. Receptors originate from an adult in good health. CDR3s include the opening cysteine and the closing phenylalanine or tryptophan. The D gene is left open where the match is weak. Size values are once, few and many counts, or a class for expanded clones, and some rows have none.

j_call d_call clone_size v_call cdr3_aa cdr3_nt
TRBJ1-1 . once TRBV5-1 CASSLGQVKAEAFF TGCGCCAGCAGCTTGGGACAGGTTAAGGCTGAAGCTTTCTTT
TRBJ1-2 . . TRBV11-2 CASSSPDSHGYTF TGTGCCAGCAGCTCTCCGGACAGCCATGGCTACACCTTC
TRBJ1-5 . . TRBV7-2 CASSLVNQPQHF TGTGCCAGCAGCTTAGTTAATCAGCCCCAGCATTTT
TRBJ1-5 TRBD1 . TRBV3-1/TRBV3-2 CASSLGTGISNQPQHF TGTGCCAGCAGCCTGGGGACAGGGATAAGCAATCAGCCCCAGCATTTT
TRBJ2-3 TRBD2 . TRBV28 CASSSEAGVDTQYF TGTGCCAGCAGTTCTGAGGCGGGAGTAGATACGCAGTATTTT
TRBJ2-7 TRBD2 . TRBV2 CASSSGTSGASSYEQYF TGTGCCAGCAGTTCCGGGACTAGCGGGGCCAGCTCCTACGAGCAGTACTTC
TRBJ1-2 . medium-sized TRBV25-1 CASSEYGAAANYGYTF TGTGCCAGCAGTGAATATGGGGCGGCGGCCAACTATGGCTACACCTTC
TRBJ1-4 . . TRBV7-9 CASSFSPEGEKLFF TGTGCCAGCAGCTTCTCACCAGAAGGTGAAAAACTGTTTTTT
TRBJ2-1 . . TRBV28 CASSGQHNEQFF TGTGCCAGCTCGGGACAACACAATGAGCAGTTCTTC
TRBJ1-2 . . TRBV4-1 CASSQEGQGQGYGYTF TGCGCCAGCAGCCAAGAAGGTCAGGGTCAAGGCTATGGCTACACCTTC
TRBJ2-7 . . TRBV6-5 CASSWDSQLYYEQYF TGTGCCAGCAGTTGGGACTCGCAACTTTATTACGAGCAGTACTTC
TRBJ2-1 . once TRBV6-5 CASSFGVGAYNEQFF TGTGCCAGCAGTTTCGGAGTAGGGGCCTACAATGAGCAGTTCTTC
TRBJ1-6 . . TRBV5-4 CASSLGGLPGDSPLHF TGTGCCAGCAGCTTAGGAGGGCTGCCAGGGGATTCACCCCTCCACTTT
TRBJ2-4 . . TRBV27 CASSSSGAKNIQYF TGTGCCAGCAGTTCGTCCGGGGCCAAAAACATTCAGTACTTC
TRBJ2-1 TRBD2 . TRBV29-1 CSVEEASGSAYNEQFF TGCAGCGTTGAAGAGGCTAGCGGGTCGGCCTACAATGAGCAGTTCTTC
TRBJ2-1 TRBD2 . TRBV7-9 CASSLGSGRVNEQFF TGTGCCAGCAGCTTAGGTAGCGGGAGGGTTAATGAGCAGTTCTTC
TRBJ1-6 . . TRBV27 CASSFSNSPLHF TGTGCCAGCAGTTTCTCCAATTCACCCCTCCACTTT
TRBJ1-6 . . TRBV7-8 CASSLEGSHHSPLHF TGTGCCAGCAGCTTAGAGGGCAGTCACCATTCACCCCTCCACTTT
TRBJ1-2 TRBD1 few TRBV28 CASRPGTGNGYTF TGTGCCAGCAGACCTGGGACAGGGAACGGCTACACCTTC
TRBJ2-7 . . TRBV6-1 CASSEAPTSYEQYF TGTGCCAGCAGTGAAGCGCCCACCTCCTACGAGCAGTACTTC
TRBJ1-2 . . TRBV6-6 CASRTWQIIYGYTF TGTGCCAGCAGAACTTGGCAAATTATCTATGGCTACACCTTC
TRBJ1-4 . . TRBV7-9 CASSPGTGNEKLFF TGTGCCAGCAGCCCAGGGACGGGTAATGAAAAACTGTTTTTT
TRBJ1-5 . . TRBV19 CASSMSREPQHF TGTGCCAGTAGTATGAGTAGGGAGCCCCAGCATTTT